Shown below are 18 T cell receptor beta chains from a single sample sequenced in a study of CD8+ T cells in alopecia areata. After isolation, RNA underwent reverse transcription to generate cDNA as the sequencing template. Clones were sequenced by immunoSEQ multiplex PCR, and TCRdb holds only the in-frame ones, with some missing. The sample shows tens of thousands of clones, approximately 61% of them seen only once. The source material was CD8+ T cells sorted from blood, sampled at week 0. The receptors stem from a human donor with alopecia areata.

The table lists this clone with a few counts. DNA for the CDR3: TGTGCCAGCAGTAAAATGACTGCCTACGAGCAGTACTTC. Translation gives CASSKMTAYEQYF. This rearrangement joins TRBV14 to TRBJ2-7; D not resolved. CDR1 is SGHDN and CDR2 is FVKESK in the germline V gene. Trimming stripped 6 bases from V and 2 bases from J, with 11 bases between. The CDR3 runs 13 residues.

Only a few counts were recorded for this clone. The rearrangement uses TRBV10-3 and TRBJ2-7, with D hard to call. There are 13 residues in the CDR3. From germline, CDR1 is ENHRY and CDR2 SYGVKD. With 3 bases removed from V and 0 bases from J, the gap between germline ends came to 6 bases. The CDR3 loop is CAISEDISYEQYF. As DNA, the CDR3 is TGTGCCATCAGTGAAGACATCTCCTACGAGCAGTACTTC.

The chain recombines TRBV14 with TRBJ2-7, with D possibly TRBD2 on 5 matching bases. Looked up from germline, CDR1 is SGHDN and CDR2 is FVKESK. V gave up 4 bases and J gave up 4 bases, with 8 bases separating them. This CDR3 comprises 12 residues. CDR3 nucleotides: TGTGCCAGCAGCCCCCGGGGATACGAGCAGTACTTC. Its translation is CASSPRGYEQYF. The full variable domain, rest sourced from reference TRBV14 and TRBJ2-7, is EAGVTQFPSHSVIEKGQTVTLRCDPISGHDNLYWYRRVMGKEIKFLLHFVKESKQDESGMPNNRFLAERTGGTYSTLKVQPAELEDSGVYFCASSPRGYEQYFGPGTRLTVT.

The chain has TRBV30 and TRBJ1-1; possibly TRBD1 for D (5 bases). This CDR3 is built from 17 residues. CDR1 is GTSNPN and CDR2 is SVGIG in the germline V gene (reference sequence). With 3 bases removed from V and 2 bases from J, the gap between germline ends came to 22 bases. In nucleotides, the CDR3 is TGTGCCTGGAGAGGGGATGGAGCTCGAGGGACCAACACTGAAGCTTTCTTT. Protein sequence: CAWRGDGARGTNTEAFF.

V usage is TRBV27 and J usage is TRBJ2-2; D is unclear. V was trimmed by 8 bases and J by 6 bases, leaving 10 bases between them. The germline gives CDR1 MNHEY, CDR2 SMNVEV (reference sequence). The CDR3 runs 12 residues. Here the CDR3 reads CASRLGAGELFF. DNA for the CDR3: TGTGCCAGCCGTCTTGGGGCCGGGGAGCTGTTTTTT.

A few counts support this clone. This chain connects TRBV2 to TRBJ2-5, with TRBD2 matching 14 bases. Unmatched junction bases numbered 2, after V lost 6 bases and J lost 5 bases. This CDR3 region has 14 residues. Germline CDR1 is SNHLY and CDR2 is FYNNEI. DNA of the CDR3: TGTGCCAGCAGCCGACTAGCGGGAGGGGAGACCCAGTACTTC. Its protein product is CASSRLAGGETQYF.

V is TRBV5-6 and J is TRBJ2-5; no definite D call. V lost 0 bases and J 2 bases, leaving 8 bases between the germline ends. The CDR3 has 14 residues. CDR1 and CDR2 (germline): SGHDT, YYEEEE. The CDR3 nucleotides are TGTGCCAGCAGCTTGGGCAAGGGTCAAGAGACCCAGTACTTC. Protein sequence: CASSLGKGQETQYF.

This clone was observed a few times. This chain links TRBV18 with TRBJ2-1; 7 positions match TRBD1. V shed 6 bases and J 4 bases; nucleotides not matched to a gene: 6. There are 14 residues in the CDR3. Per germline, CDR1 KGHSH and CDR2 LQKENI. The CDR3 loop reads CASSAGTAYNEQFF. The CDR3 DNA sequence: TGTGCCAGCTCGGCCGGGACAGCTTACAATGAGCAGTTCTTC. The complete variable domain, with remaining parts taken from reference TRBV18 and TRBJ2-1, reads NAGVMQNPRHLVRRRGQEARLRCSPMKGHSHVYWYRQLPEEGLKFMVYLQKENIIDESGMPKERFSAEFPKEGPSILRIQQVVRGDSAAYFCASSAGTAYNEQFFGPGTRLTVL.

The chain links TRBV5-6 to TRBJ2-3, with 11 bases fitting TRBD2. CDR1 is SGHDT, CDR2 YYEEEE, per germline. The V and J ends lost 0 bases and 9 bases, in that order; junction bases with no gene match: 3. The CDR3 spans 14 residues. DNA of the CDR3: TGTGCCAGCAGCTTGGTGCTAGCGGGAGGAACGCAGTATTTT. Translation gives CASSLVLAGGTQYF.

The chain has TRBV5-6 and TRBJ2-2; D could derive from TRBD1 or TRBD2 (5 bases each). V was trimmed by 4 bases and J by 4 bases, leaving 14 bases between them. Germline assignment: CDR1 SGHDT and CDR2 YYEEEE. The CDR3 contains 15 residues. DNA of the CDR3: TGTGCCAGCAGCAGCACCGGGGCGTTCACCGGGGAGCTGTTTTTT. Translating gives CASSSTGAFTGELFF.

The chain employs TRBV5-1 and TRBJ1-5; 7 bases are a match to TRBD1. With V trimmed by 4 bases and J by 2 bases, 6 bases remained unmatched. Germline CDR1 and CDR2: SGHRS and YFSETQ. This CDR3 contains 15 residues. CDR3 in DNA: TGCGCCAGCAGCCCACTCGGGACAGGCAATCAGCCCCAGCATTTT. This codes for CASSPLGTGNQPQHF.

This clone was counted a few times. V and J are TRBV29-1 and TRBJ2-3; 8 bases map to TRBD2. Trimming took 4 bases from V and 0 from J; bases not matched to a gene: 6. This CDR3 is built from 15 residues. Germline V gene lookup returns CDR1 SQVTM and CDR2 ANQGSEA. CDR3 bases: TGCAGCGTTGCCTCCGGGACTAGGAGCACAGATACGCAGTATTTT. Protein product: CSVASGTRSTDTQYF.

This chain connects TRBV4-1 to TRBJ2-1; the D is unclear. From germline, CDR1 is MGHRA and CDR2 YSYEKL. The CDR3 extends over 11 amino acids. V was shortened by 1 base and J by 6 bases, with 1 base between the two germline ends. CDR3 DNA: TGCGCCAGCAGCCAAGCCAATGAGCAGTTCTTC. Amino acids: CASSQANEQFF.

The chain has TRBV2 and TRBJ1-2, with TRBD1 as a possible D gene (5 bases). Trimming cost V 6 bases and J 0 bases, with 11 bases left between them. From germline, CDR1 is SNHLY and CDR2 FYNNEI. The CDR3 loop spans 14 amino acids. The CDR3 here is CASSPGRTNYGYTF. The DNA for the CDR3 is TGTGCCAGCAGCCCGGGACGGACTAACTATGGCTACACCTTC.

This clone was seen a few times. CDR3 in amino acids: CASSLVTHEQYF. Written as DNA, the CDR3 is TGTGCCAGCAGCTTAGTTACCCACGAGCAGTACTTC. The V and J genes are TRBV7-9 and TRBJ2-7, with D unclear. The ends were cut back, 1 base at V and 5 bases at J, with 6 bases in the middle. Germline V gene data show CDR1 as SEHNR and CDR2 as FQNEAQ (reference sequence). The CDR3 is 12 amino acids.

The chain uses TRBV4-1 and TRBJ1-5, with D possibly being TRBD1 (5 bases). V was clipped by 1 base and J by 2 bases, with 9 bases between them. The CDR3 length is 15 residues. CDR1 and CDR2 (germline): MGHRA, YSYEKL. In DNA, the CDR3 is TGCGCCAGCAGCCAAGGAGGGGTGGGCAATCAGCCCCAGCATTTT. Protein sequence: CASSQGGVGNQPQHF.

Here the CDR3 reads CASSLVVDSVYEQYF. The CDR3 DNA reads TGTGCCAGCAGCTTAGTGGTGGACAGTGTCTACGAGCAGTACTTC. The chain employs TRBV7-9 and TRBJ2-7; TRBD1 is a possible D gene (6 bases). V was shortened by 1 base and J by 3 bases, with 13 bases between the two germline ends. The CDR3 covers 15 residues. Germline V lookup: CDR1 SEHNR, CDR2 FQNEAQ (reference sequence).

V is TRBV9 and J is TRBJ1-1; TRBD1 is a possible D gene (6 bases). Germline CDR1 and CDR2: SGDLS and YYNGEE. Trimming pared 0 bases from V and 4 bases from J, leaving 13 bases between. The CDR3 length is 15 residues. Here the CDR3 reads CASSVVVVGATEAFF. The CDR3 coding sequence is TGTGCCAGCAGCGTAGTTGTGGTGGGGGCCACTGAAGCTTTCTTT. Full variable domain (missing parts from reference TRBV9 and TRBJ1-1): DSGVTQTPKHLITATGQRVTLRCSPRSGDLSVYWYQQSLDQGLQFLIQYYNGEERAKGNILERFSAQQFPDLHSELNLSSLELGDSALYFCASSVVVVGATEAFFGQGTRLTVV.